The 26 T cell receptor beta chains presented below share a single source sample, sequenced in a study of blood T cell repertoires in COVID-19. Assay: immunoSEQ multiplex PCR; the TCRdb copy retains only in-frame clones and omits some. The sample holds some 48,000 clones; approximately 80% are singletons and the top ten take under 6%. What was sequenced was PBMCs or T cells enriched from blood (not recorded which). The receptors shown here come from a woman aged 50 to 60 with acute COVID-19.

The V call is TRBV28, the J call TRBJ1-4, with D possibly TRBD1 on 6 matching bases. The CDR3 consists of 15 residues. CDR1 is MDHEN, CDR2 SYDVKM, per germline. With 3 bases removed from V and 3 bases from J, the gap between germline ends came to 11 bases. The CDR3, as DNA: TGTGCCAGCAGTTTTCAGACAGGTCCTAATGAAAAACTGTTTTTT. Amino acids: CASSFQTGPNEKLFF. The variable domain in full, completed from reference TRBV28 and TRBJ1-4, reads DVKVTQSSRYLVKRTGEKVFLECVQDMDHENMFWYRQDPGLGLRLIYFSYDVKMKEKGDIPEGYSVSREKKERFSLILESASTNQTSMYLCASSFQTGPNEKLFFGSGTQLSVL.

The J gene is TRBJ1-2, the V gene TRBV7-8; the match to TRBD1 covers 7 bases. Looked up from germline, CDR1 is SGHVS and CDR2 is FQNEAQ. This CDR3 comprises 13 residues. The trim removed 2 bases at V and 8 bases at J, leaving 5 bases unmatched. The CDR3 sequence: CASSLTNRGGYTF. The CDR3 coding sequence is TGTGCCAGCAGCTTAACTAACAGGGGCGGCTACACCTTC.

The chain links TRBV24-1 to TRBJ1-2; the D gene is possibly TRBD1 (5 bases). Germline CDR1 KGHDR, CDR2 SFDVKD. The CDR3 sequence is 18 residues long. V gave up 2 bases and J gave up 2 bases, with 20 bases separating them. The DNA of the CDR3 is TGTGCCACCAGTGATTCCGCAGGACAAAGGGACTCGAACTATGGCTACACCTTC. It specifies CATSDSAGQRDSNYGYTF.

The V call is TRBV30, the J call TRBJ1-2, with D unresolved. Germline V lookup: CDR1 GTSNPN, CDR2 SVGIG (reference sequence). Trimming pared 0 bases from V and 8 bases from J, leaving 13 bases between. The CDR3 is made up of 13 amino acids. CDR3 bases: TGTGCCTGGAGTGTGGGCAGGTTCGAAGGCTACACCTTC. This encodes CAWSVGRFEGYTF.

The J gene is TRBJ2-3, the V gene TRBV11-2, with 9 bases fitting TRBD1. CDR1 and CDR2 from the germline V gene are SGHAT and FQNNGV. The CDR3 sequence is 14 residues long. V shed 4 bases and J 7 bases; nucleotides not matched to a gene: 6. The CDR3 bases are TGTGCCAGCAGCTCTCAGACAGGGGGAAATACGCAGTATTTT. Translation: CASSSQTGGNTQYF.

This chain links TRBV5-6 with TRBJ1-1, with a possible D match to TRBD1 (5 bases). The V and J ends lost 3 bases and 5 bases respectively, with 17 bases between them. Germline V lookup: CDR1 SGHDT, CDR2 YYEEEE. This CDR3 region has 15 residues. This CDR3 reads CASSWGPASSTEAFF. The CDR3 coding sequence is TGTGCCAGCAGCTGGGGCCCGGCTTCAAGTACTGAAGCTTTCTTT.

The chain links TRBV5-8 to TRBJ2-3; TRBD1 agrees at 8 bases. CDR3 length: 15 residues. Germline V CDR1 and CDR2: SGHTS, YDEGEE. With 3 bases clipped from V and 0 bases from J, the junction kept 3 bases outside the gene matches. The CDR3 region is CASSSGGHSTDTQYF. The CDR3 DNA reads TGTGCCAGCAGCTCAGGGGGCCACAGCACAGATACGCAGTATTTT.

V gene TRBV18 combines with J gene TRBJ1-5; a possible D gene is TRBD1 (6 bases). V lost 5 bases, J lost 0 bases, and 11 bases lay in between. The CDR3 loop spans 15 amino acids. Germline CDR1 is KGHSH and CDR2 is LQKENI. The CDR3 spells CASSSTGNSNQPQHF. The DNA of the CDR3 is TGTGCCAGCTCATCGACAGGTAATAGCAATCAGCCCCAGCATTTT.

The rearrangement links TRBV5-6 to TRBJ1-2; D may be TRBD1 (6 bases). V was clipped by 0 bases and J by 7 bases, with 16 bases between them. CDR1 is SGHDT and CDR2 is YYEEEE in the germline V gene. The CDR3 length is 15 residues. CDR3 DNA sequence: TGTGCCAGCAGCTTGGCAGGGGTCGCGAGGGGTGGCTACACCTTC. Its protein is CASSLAGVARGGYTF.

This clone was seen only a few times. V usage is TRBV30 and J usage is TRBJ2-5, with D possibly matching TRBD2 (6 bases). The germline CDR1 and CDR2 sequences are GTSNPN and SVGIG (reference sequence). There are 11 residues in the CDR3. V lost 5 bases, J lost 5 bases, and 9 bases lay in between. CDR3 in DNA: TGTGCCTGGGGAGGAGGGGAGACCCAGTACTTC. Translating gives CAWGGGETQYF.

The table lists this clone with a count of one. The rearrangement links TRBV5-1 to TRBJ2-1; TRBD2 matches 9 bases. The CDR3 is 15 residues long. Germline assignment: CDR1 SGHRS and CDR2 YFSETQ. The J segment lost 7 bases and the V segment lost 0 bases, leaving 5 bases of the junction unmatched. The CDR3 DNA sequence: TGCGCCAGCAGCTTGGATGGCGGGGGGGTGAATGAGCAGTTCTTC. Protein: CASSLDGGGVNEQFF.

Only a few counts were recorded for this clone. The V call is TRBV2, the J call TRBJ1-5; 9 nucleotides agree with TRBD1. The CDR3 extends over 15 amino acids. The V gene end was trimmed by 7 bases and the J gene end by 0 bases; junction bases not matched to a gene: 4. Germline loops: CDR1 SNHLY, CDR2 FYNNEI. In nucleotides, the CDR3 is TGTGCCAGCACCGGGACAGGGTATAGCAATCAGCCCCAGCATTTT. Its translation is CASTGTGYSNQPQHF.

The chain uses TRBV7-6 and TRBJ2-3; 14 nucleotides agree with TRBD2. Trimming at V came to 5 bases and at J to 0 bases, leaving 1 base not matched to a gene. The germline CDR1 and CDR2 sequences are SGHVS and FNYEAQ. This CDR3 has 16 amino acids. In DNA, the CDR3 is TGTGCCAGCAGCAGGACTAGCGGGGGGAGCACAGATACGCAGTATTTT. Protein product: CASSRTSGGSTDTQYF.

The gene calls are TRBV19 and TRBJ1-5; D is unclear. CDR3 size: 15 residues. Germline values: CDR1 LNHDA, CDR2 SQIVND (reference sequence). The V end was cut by 5 bases, the J end by 1 base, with 12 bases between. The CDR3 nucleotides are TGTGCCAGTAGTCAAAGCGTATCGAGCAATCAGCCCCAGCATTTT. Residues: CASSQSVSSNQPQHF. Full variable domain (outside the CDR3, taken from reference TRBV19 and TRBJ1-5): DGGITQSPKYLFRKEGQNVTLSCEQNLNHDAMYWYRQDPGQGLRLIYYSQIVNDFQKGDIAEGYSVSREKKESFPLTVTSAQKNPTAFYLCASSQSVSSNQPQHFGDGTRLSIL.

This clone appeared a few times. The chain is built from TRBV6-1 and TRBJ1-1, with TRBD1 identical over 10 bases. V lost 11 bases, J lost 4 bases, and 10 bases stayed unmatched. CDR3 length: 14 amino acids. The germline V gene has CDR1 MNHNS and CDR2 SASEGT. The CDR3 nucleotides are TGTGCCGTGGGACAGGGGACCTTAGGCACTGAAGCTTTCTTT. Amino acids: CAVGQGTLGTEAFF.

The chain links TRBV12-3 or TRBV12-4 to TRBJ1-4, with D possibly being TRBD1 (6 bases). The length of the CDR3 is 13 residues. The germline V and J ends were trimmed by 1 base and 12 bases, with 12 bases remaining between them. The CDR3 sequence: CASSLVGAGELFF. In DNA, the CDR3 is TGTGCCAGCAGTTTAGTGGGGGCGGGGGAACTGTTTTTT.

The chain couples TRBV10-1 to TRBJ2-7, with D tentatively TRBD1 (5 bases). Trimming removed 3 bases at V and 0 bases at J, with 9 bases between. Germline values: CDR1 WNHNN, CDR2 SYGVQD (reference sequence). The CDR3 length is 14 residues. CDR3 nucleotide sequence: TGCGCCAGCAGTGATGGGGCGAGCTCCTACGAGCAGTACTTC. As protein: CASSDGASSYEQYF.

CDR3: CASSSDRPLNEQYF. CDR3 bases: TGTGCCAGCAGCTCAGACAGGCCCCTCAACGAGCAGTACTTC. The chain couples TRBV7-8 to TRBJ2-7, with D perhaps TRBD1 (6 bases). The CDR3 runs 14 residues. The V end lost 4 bases, the J end lost 5 bases, and 15 bases lay between the germline ends. Looked up from germline, CDR1 is SGHVS and CDR2 is FQNEAQ.

J is TRBJ1-5 and V is TRBV15; possibly TRBD1 for D (5 bases). There are 16 residues in the CDR3. The V end lost 0 bases, the J end lost 4 bases, and 13 bases lay between the germline ends. CDR1 and CDR2 from the germline V gene are LNHNV and YYDKDF (reference sequence). In DNA, the CDR3 is TGTGCCACCAGCAGAGATCTCGGGGGTTGGAATCAGCCCCAGCATTTT. Translation gives CATSRDLGGWNQPQHF.

The rearrangement uses TRBV19 and TRBJ2-5, with 8 positions matching TRBD2. The V segment lost 6 bases and the J segment 7 bases; nucleotides outside the gene matches: 13. Germline CDR1 reads LNHDA; CDR2 reads SQIVND (reference sequence). This CDR3 region has 15 residues. This chain's CDR3 is CASSLTGTRVGTQYF. CDR3 DNA: TGTGCCAGTAGCCTGACCGGGACTAGAGTGGGGACCCAGTACTTC. The whole variable domain, filled in from reference TRBV19 and TRBJ2-5, reads DGGITQSPKYLFRKEGQNVTLSCEQNLNHDAMYWYRQDPGQGLRLIYYSQIVNDFQKGDIAEGYSVSREKKESFPLTVTSAQKNPTAFYLCASSLTGTRVGTQYFGPGTRLLVL.

The chain joins TRBV5-1 to TRBJ1-2, with a possible D match to TRBD1 (6 bases). V gave up 1 base and J gave up 2 bases, with 12 bases separating them. The CDR3 has 15 amino acids. Germline V lookup: CDR1 SGHRS, CDR2 YFSETQ. DNA of the CDR3: TGCGCCAGCAGCTTGTCCGGGACATCGAACTATGGCTACACCTTC. This sequence encodes CASSLSGTSNYGYTF.

The rearrangement links TRBV29-1 to TRBJ2-1, with no clear D. The CDR3 contains 16 residues. V was trimmed by 4 bases and J by 1 base, leaving 17 bases between them. Per the germline V gene, CDR1 is SQVTM and CDR2 is ANQGSEA. CDR3: CSVVIPARWSYNEQFF. CDR3 in DNA: TGCAGCGTTGTCATTCCAGCTAGATGGTCCTACAATGAGCAGTTCTTC.

The gene calls are TRBV5-6 and TRBJ2-2; D is possibly TRBD1 (6 bases). This CDR3 has 15 amino acids. Germline V CDR1 and CDR2: SGHDT, YYEEEE. V was cut by 4 bases and J by 3 bases, with 13 bases left in between. In DNA form, the CDR3 reads TGTGCCAGCAGCAGTAGGCAGGGGTACACCGGGGAGCTGTTTTTT. Amino acid sequence: CASSSRQGYTGELFF.

A single count supports this clone. This chain connects TRBV25-1 to TRBJ2-7; 11 nucleotides line up with TRBD1. Germline V CDR1 and CDR2: MGHDK, SYGVNS. This CDR3 is 14 amino acids long. Trimming at V came to 8 bases and at J to 3 bases, leaving 6 bases not matched to a gene. The CDR3 DNA follows: TGTGCCAGCGGACAGGGGGCGAAGTTCTACGAGCAGTACTTC. Translated: CASGQGAKFYEQYF.

This sequence joins TRBV10-2 and TRBJ2-2, with 8 bases fitting TRBD1. Germline V lookup: CDR1 WSHSY, CDR2 SAAADI. The CDR3 is 12 residues long. V trimming: 4 bases; J trimming: 9 bases; junction bases outside the gene matches: 1. CDR3 sequence reads: CASSGQGWELFF. CDR3 bases: TGCGCCAGCAGTGGACAGGGGTGGGAGCTGTTTTTT.

Only a few counts were recorded for this clone. The chain recombines TRBV5-6 with TRBJ2-7; TRBD2 matches at 7 bases. The V and J ends lost 0 bases and 5 bases, in that order; junction bases with no gene match: 2. Per the germline V gene, CDR1 is SGHDT and CDR2 is YYEEEE. The CDR3 extends over 13 amino acids. CDR3 nucleotides: TGTGCCAGCAGCTTGGGACTAGCCCACGAGCAGTACTTC. Translating it yields CASSLGLAHEQYF.